This T cell receptor beta chain is from a study of graft-versus-host responses after intestinal transplantation. Study as a whole: Among the recipients, transplants were multivisceral, liver-intestinal, or isolated intestinal. Following induction with anti-thymocyte globulin, all recipients were given tacrolimus and steroids for around three years. Study-wide results and caveats: Allografts carried high graft-versus-host to host-versus-graft clonal ratios in patients having graft-donor T cell macrochimerism.

The authors seeded around 200,000 CFSE-labeled responder cells together with around 200,000 irradiated stimulator cells tagged with violet dye. Assay used: immunoSEQ multiplex PCR; TCRdb lists only in-frame clones, some missing. Seen here are just over 9,000 clones, approximately 33% observed once, and the top ten hold 3%. This clone qualifies as medium-sized. Germline loops: CDR1 MNHNS, CDR2 SASEGT. V was pared by 5 bases and J by 0 bases, with 13 bases between. The CDR3 is made up of 15 amino acids. The rearrangement links TRBV6-1 to TRBJ1-2; D gene uncertain. The sequencing used alloreactive CD8+ T cells from a mixed lymphocyte reaction culture, collected before transplantation. This sample's subset: CFSE-low proliferating T cells sorted from approximately 6-day pre-transplant mixed lymphocyte reaction (GvH or HvG direction). The clonotype comes from a human patient who was an organ donor for intestinal transplantation. CDR3 nucleotide sequence: TGTGCCAGCAGTTCCGGGTCCGGCGCTAACTATGGCTACACCTTC. Amino acid sequence: CASSSGSGANYGYTF.